The 14 T cell receptor beta chains presented below share a single source sample, sequenced in a study of naive and memory T cell subsets. Treatment of the sample: skin biopsy from PPD injection site in Mantoux-positive individual. A UMI-containing oligonucleotide was joined by 3' ligation to the TCR cDNA template. Ligated cDNA underwent four rounds of PCR with nested alpha and beta constant region primers and SP2. TCRdb itself ran the UMI-ligation and nested PCR reads through MiXCR, one entry per CDR3 protein. This sample has around 14,000 distinct CDR3 sequences; under 6.5% occur once, and the top ten carry less than 9%. The input for sequencing was skin, taken from a tuberculin skin test site. The receptors were sampled from an adult in good health.

Within the sample, this clonotype is medium-sized. V is TRBV7-2 and J is TRBJ2-7, with 8 bases that match TRBD1. CDR3 size: 15 residues. The J segment lost 0 bases and the V segment lost 3 bases, leaving 4 bases of the junction unmatched. The V gene's germline CDR1 is SGHTA and CDR2 FQGNSA. The CDR3 reads CASSFGQGASYEQYF. The DNA of the CDR3 is TGTGCCAGCAGCTTCGGACAGGGTGCCTCCTACGAGCAGTACTTC.

Many counts were recorded for this clonotype. The chain carries TRBV29-1 and TRBJ2-6; weak D call: TRBD1 (6 bases). Trimming took 8 bases from V and 2 from J, leaving 10 bases between them. The CDR3 is 13 residues long. Germline assignment: CDR1 SQVTM and CDR2 ANQGSEA. CDR3 DNA: TGCAGCACTTCAGGGGCTGGGGCCAACGTCCTGACTTTC. It yields the protein CSTSGAGANVLTF.

V usage is TRBV20-1 and J usage is TRBJ2-7; 12 bases map to TRBD2. The CDR3 has 14 residues. In germline, CDR1 is DFQATT, CDR2 SNEGSKA (reference sequence). The trim removed 3 bases at V and 4 bases at J, leaving 4 bases unmatched. The CDR3 DNA sequence: TGCAGTGCTAGGAAAGGGACTAGCGGGTACGAGCAGTACTTC. Residues: CSARKGTSGYEQYF.

By share of the sample, this clonotype is medium-sized. This chain connects TRBV7-2 to TRBJ2-3, with 7 bases identical to TRBD2. Trimming took 6 bases from V and 2 from J; bases not matched to a gene: 8. The CDR3 is made up of 15 amino acids. Germline V lookup: CDR1 SGHTA, CDR2 FQGNSA. CDR3: CASRSGLPYTDTQYF. The DNA of the CDR3 is TGTGCCAGCAGGTCGGGACTACCGTACACAGATACGCAGTATTTT.

This clonotype was detected many times. DNA for the CDR3: TGTGCCAGCAGCGGAGGGGGGCTAGCGGGGGGCCGCACAGATACGCAGTATTTT. As protein: CASSGGGLAGGRTDTQYF. The chain carries TRBV5-6 and TRBJ2-3; 11 bases match TRBD2. The CDR3 consists of 18 residues. Germline CDR1 and CDR2: SGHDT and YYEEEE. V was pared by 4 bases and J by 1 base, with 11 bases of the junction left unmatched. The whole variable domain, remainder taken from reference TRBV5-6 and TRBJ2-3, is DAGVTQSPTHLIKTRGQQVTLRCSPKSGHDTVSWYQQALGQGPQFIFQYYEEEERQRGNFPDRFSGHQFPNYSSELNVNALLLGDSALYLCASSGGGLAGGRTDTQYFGPGTRLTVL.

This clonotype was recorded at least ten times. The rearrangement links TRBV14 to TRBJ1-2; no firm D call. Trimming left V 1 base short and J 10 bases short, with 10 bases between. Germline CDR1 SGHDN, CDR2 FVKESK. The CDR3 spans 12 residues. CDR3 residues: CASSQGLGDYTF. CDR3 coding DNA: TGTGCCAGCAGCCAAGGACTAGGTGACTACACCTTC.

DNA of the CDR3: TGTGCCAGCAGCTTGGGCTATAGGACAGGAGGGACTGAAGCTTTCTTT. The encoded protein is CASSLGYRTGGTEAFF. The genes are TRBV11-3 and TRBJ1-1, with TRBD1 identical over 7 bases. Trimming at V came to 3 bases and at J to 5 bases, leaving 12 bases not matched to a gene. Germline-derived CDR1 and CDR2 are SGHNT and YENEEA. This CDR3 is 16 amino acids long. Combining the CDR3 with reference TRBV11-3 and TRBJ1-1 gives the whole variable domain EAGVVQSPRYKIIEKKQPVAFWCNPISGHNTLYWYLQNLGQGPELLIRYENEEAVDDSQLPKDRFSAERLKGVDSTLKIQPAELGDSAVYLCASSLGYRTGGTEAFFGQGTRLTVV.

By its share, this clonotype is medium-sized. This chain uses TRBV3-2 with TRBJ2-7. TRBV3-2 represents a pseudogene. The CDR3 extends over 17 amino acids. CDR3 residues: CASSQTIQWRGAHEQYF. CDR3 coding DNA: TGTGCCAGCAGCCAAACAATCCAGTGGAGAGGGGCCCACGAGCAGTACTTC.

This clonotype was detected many times. This chain uses TRBV20-1 with TRBJ2-3, with 7 bases that match TRBD2. V trimming: 0 bases; J trimming: 0 bases; junction bases outside the gene matches: 3. Per germline, CDR1 DFQATT and CDR2 SNEGSKA (reference sequence). There are 15 residues in the CDR3. The CDR3 here is CSARDASGSTDTQYF. The DNA of the CDR3 is TGCAGTGCTAGAGATGCTAGCGGTAGCACAGATACGCAGTATTTT.

By share, this clonotype counts as medium-sized. This chain uses TRBV11-2 with TRBJ2-7; TRBD1 aligns across 8 bases. The CDR3 contains 14 residues. Germline loops: CDR1 SGHAT, CDR2 FQNNGV. J gave up 1 base and V 3 bases, and 2 bases lay outside the gene matches. The CDR3 sequence is CASSFQGASYEQYF. The CDR3 nucleotides are TGTGCCAGCAGCTTTCAGGGGGCTTCCTACGAGCAGTACTTC.

Ten or more counts support this clonotype. This chain connects TRBV4-3 to TRBJ2-5; the match to TRBD2 covers 9 bases. Trimming cost V 0 bases and J 0 bases; bases outside gene matches: 8. The germline V gene encodes CDR1 LGHNA and CDR2 YSLEER. The length of the CDR3 is 18 residues. The CDR3 coding sequence is TGCGCCAGCAGCCAAGATTTGATGGCGGGGGGGGACCAAGAGACCCAGTACTTC. Encoded protein: CASSQDLMAGGDQETQYF.

In this sample, this clonotype is medium-sized (0.01 to 0.1%). The chain uses TRBV7-8 and TRBJ1-1, with D perhaps TRBD1 (5 bases). With 3 bases removed from V and 1 base from J, the gap between germline ends came to 9 bases. The CDR3 contains 14 residues. CDR1 is SGHVS and CDR2 is FQNEAQ in the germline V gene. CDR3 nucleotides: TGTGCCAGCAGCTTCAGGGAGGGGAACACTGAAGCTTTCTTT. It is translated as CASSFREGNTEAFF.

This clonotype was seen more than once but under ten times. The DNA of the CDR3 is TGTGCCAGCAGCCCTGAGGGGGCAGGGAACACTGAAGCTTTCTTT. It is translated as CASSPEGAGNTEAFF. The genes are TRBV6-6 and TRBJ1-1; 7 nucleotides agree with TRBD1. V dropped 6 bases and J dropped 1; count of bases not matched to a gene: 8. Germline V gene lookup returns CDR1 MNHNY and CDR2 SVGAGI (reference sequence). The CDR3 extends over 15 amino acids.

This clonotype is medium-sized. This CDR3 reads CASGGSHFTYEQYF. CDR3 nucleotide sequence: TGTGCCAGCGGGGGGTCCCACTTTACTTACGAGCAGTACTTC. This chain links TRBV6-5 with TRBJ2-7; possibly TRBD2 for D (6 bases). This CDR3 comprises 14 residues. With 8 bases removed from V and 4 bases from J, the gap between germline ends came to 18 bases. The germline V gene has CDR1 MNHEY and CDR2 SVGAGI.